The entry that follows covers one TCR beta chain sequence. Its antigen is currently unknown. The authors produced TCR alpha and TCR beta cDNA libraries with sample barcodes and UMIs by 5'RACE using constant-segment primers. Using its own MiXCR run on the 5' RACE reads, TCRdb lists one record per CDR3 protein. The data contain approximately 250,000 distinct CDR3 sequences, around 15% of them singletons. This specimen belongs to a study of T-cell memory formation after mild COVID-19. The study's findings and limits: Day 15 to 85 contracting clones showed balanced CD4/CD8; day 15 to 37 expanders favored CD4+. Mainly in CM and EM were contracting CD4+ clones; CD8+ were in EMRA. Among clones peaking at day 37 in the second wave, SARS-CoV-2 specificity remained unconfirmed.

This CDR3 spans 13 amino acids. Trimming cost V 3 bases and J 4 bases, with 9 bases left between them. The germline gives CDR1 SGHTA, CDR2 FQGNSA. The chain combines TRBV7-2 with TRBJ1-2; D possibly corresponds to TRBD1 (5 bases). This sequence was found in a young man who had mild COVID-19 (a few samples of this study predate the infection). Cell type and time point are not known. Sequenced input: PBMCs or a T cell subset sorted from them (not recorded which). The DNA for the CDR3 is TGTGCCAGCAGCTTTCCAGGGCCCTATGGCTACACCTTC. Its translation is CASSFPGPYGYTF.